The rows below give T cell receptor beta chains drawn from one sample of a study of cytomegalovirus exposure and HLA in healthy donors. Measured with immunoSEQ multiplex PCR; TCRdb has only the in-frame clones, and not every one. The data hold about 86,000 clones, with around three quarters observed a single time. Sequences were obtained from PBMCs. All receptors come from a man between 60 and 75 years old in good health and CMV-seronegative. Both conserved end residues are part of each CDR3. The D gene is left open where the match is weak. Size is omitted from some rows. Given values are once, few, many or a class for expanded clones.

TRBJ2-2	TRBV9	15	NA	NA	TGTGCCAGCAGCGTAAGGGGGACCAACACCGGGGAGCTGTTTTTT	CASSVRGTNTGELFF
TRBJ2-5	TRBV6-5	15	NA	NA	TGTGCCAGCAGTTATTCTCGCGGGGTGTGGGAGACCCAGTACTTC	CASSYSRGVWETQYF
TRBJ2-5	TRBV5-1	14	NA	NA	TGCGCCAGCAGCTTAGGCGGGGGCCGAGAGACCCAGTACTTC	CASSLGGGRETQYF
TRBJ2-7	TRBV5-1	13	TRBD1	few	TGCGCCAGCAGCTTCGACAGGGACTACGAGCAGTACTTC	CASSFDRDYEQYF
TRBJ2-2	TRBV12-5	13	TRBD2	NA	TGTGCTAGTGCCGGGGGGTGGCCCGGGGAGCTGTTTTTT	CASAGGWPGELFF
TRBJ2-2	TRBV6-5	13	NA	NA	TGTGCCAGCAGCTACAGGGAGACCGGGGAGCTGTTTTTT	CASSYRETGELFF
TRBJ2-5	TRBV4-3	14	NA	NA	TGCGCCAGCAGCCAAGATGACCGGACAACGACCCAGTACTTC	CASSQDDRTTTQYF
TRBJ2-1	TRBV14	16	NA	few	TGTGCCAGCAGCCAAGAAAGGGGAAAGGTCTACAATGAGCAGTTCTTC	CASSQERGKVYNEQFF
TRBJ2-7	TRBV29-1	11	NA	NA	TGCAGCGCAAGTTGGGGGCACGAGCAGTACTTC	CSASWGHEQYF
TRBJ2-7	TRBV25-1	17	TRBD2	NA	TGTGCCAGCAGTCCCCCGAGGGGACTAGCGGGAGCCTACGAGCAGTACTTC	CASSPPRGLAGAYEQYF
TRBJ2-5	TRBV6-5	13	TRBD2	NA	TGTGCCAGCAGTTCTCGGGGGGGGGAGACCCAGTACTTC	CASSSRGGETQYF
TRBJ2-2	TRBV7-8	15	NA	NA	TGTGCCAGCAGCCCTGGGATGGGGCTCACCGGGGAGCTGTTTTTT	CASSPGMGLTGELFF
TRBJ2-7	TRBV9	16	TRBD2	NA	TGTGCCAGCAGCACTTCCAGAGCGGGAGGGTCCTACGAGCAGTACTTC	CASSTSRAGGSYEQYF
TRBJ2-3	TRBV4-3	15	TRBD1	once	TGCGCCAGCAGCTACGGGACAGGGGGGACAGATACGCAGTATTTT	CASSYGTGGTDTQYF
TRBJ2-1	TRBV7-8	14	NA	NA	TGTGCCAGCAGCGGTAGTCGAGGACTGTCTGAGCAGTTCTTC	CASSGSRGLSEQFF
TRBJ2-3	TRBV7-9	12	TRBD2	NA	TGTGCCAGCAGCGGGGGGGGAGATACGCAGTATTTT	CASSGGGDTQYF
TRBJ2-5	TRBV14	16	NA	few	TGTGCCAGCAGCCAAGGGGCTAGCCGGCCCCTCGAGACCCAGTACTTC	CASSQGASRPLETQYF
TRBJ2-1	TRBV25-1	15	TRBD2	once	TGTGCCAGCACGAGAGCGGGGGGGTCCTACAATGAGCAGTTCTTC	CASTRAGGSYNEQFF
TRBJ1-2	TRBV5-1	14	TRBD1	NA	TGCGCCAGCAGCTTGGGACAGGGGGCCAATGGCTACACCTTC	CASSLGQGANGYTF
TRBJ1-5	TRBV5-1	16	TRBD1	NA	TGCGCCAGCAGCTTGGGAGACAGGGGGCAAAATCAGCCCCAGCATTTT	CASSLGDRGQNQPQHF
TRBJ1-1	TRBV2	14	TRBD1	NA	TGTGCCAGCAGTATTAGGGACAGGGCAAGGGGAGCTTTCTTT	CASSIRDRARGAFF
TRBJ2-1	TRBV5-4	14	TRBD1	NA	TGTGCCAGCAGAGGGACAGGGACAAACAATGAGCAGTTCTTC	CASRGTGTNNEQFF
TRBJ1-1	TRBV7-2	12	NA	NA	TGTGCCAGCAGCGTCCGGGACACTGAAGCTTTCTTT	CASSVRDTEAFF
TRBJ1-6	TRBV27	13	NA	NA	TGTGCCAGCAGTTCAATCAGTAATTCACCCCTCCACTTT	CASSSISNSPLHF
TRBJ2-1	TRBV5-1	15	TRBD2	NA	TGCGCCAGCAGCTGGGGACTAGCCAGGGACAATGAGCAGTTCTTC	CASSWGLARDNEQFF
TRBJ2-1	TRBV4-3	15	NA	NA	TGCGCCAGCAGTCCCGACAGCCAGACTTACAATGAGCAGTTCTTC	CASSPDSQTYNEQFF
TRBJ2-7	TRBV19	13	TRBD1	NA	TGTGCCAGTAGCCTTACAGGGGGCCACGAGCAGTACTTC	CASSLTGGHEQYF
TRBJ2-7	TRBV29-1	15	TRBD1	NA	TGCAGCGTCGGGGGACAGGGGGACGGTATAGGTGAGCAGTACTTC	CSVGGQGDGIGEQYF
TRBJ2-1	TRBV5-6	13	NA	once	TGTGCCAGCAGACATAGGACAGACGAAGGGCAGTTCTTC	CASRHRTDEGQFF
TRBJ2-7	TRBV2	11	NA	NA	TGTGCCAGCATCTTCTCCTACGAGCAGTACTTC	CASIFSYEQYF
TRBJ2-5	TRBV5-6	15	NA	few	TGTGCCAGCAGCTTGGAACAGGGGAGGCGAGAGACCCAGTACTTC	CASSLEQGRRETQYF
TRBJ1-5	TRBV28	13	TRBD1	NA	TGTGCCAGCCGACAGGGGATCAATCAGCCCCAGCATTTT	CASRQGINQPQHF
TRBJ2-3	TRBV10-3	14	NA	NA	TGTGCCATCTGCCTTGGCGGGACGGAAGATACGCAGTATTTT	CAICLGGTEDTQYF
TRBJ1-6	TRBV4-3	15	TRBD1	NA	TGCGCCAGCAGCATGGACAGGGTTGCCGGTTCACCCCTCCACTTT	CASSMDRVAGSPLHF
TRBJ2-3	TRBV28	14	TRBD2	NA	TGTGCCAGCACCATGACTAGCGGCACAGATACGCAGTATTTT	CASTMTSGTDTQYF
TRBJ2-5	TRBV6-1	15	TRBD2	NA	TGTGCCAGCAGTGAAGGCGGGAGGTCTGGGGAGACCCAGTACTTC	CASSEGGRSGETQYF
TRBJ1-5	TRBV6-6	13	TRBD1	few	TGTGCCAGCAGAGGACAGGGGAATCAGCCCCAGCATTTT	CASRGQGNQPQHF
TRBJ1-3	TRBV5-1	14	NA	NA	TGCGCCAGCAGCCCAGGGGCGAGGGGAAACACCATATATTTT	CASSPGARGNTIYF
TRBJ1-1	TRBV6-5	15	TRBD1	few	TGTGCCAGCAGTTCGACAGGGGCTGCTTACACTGAAGCTTTCTTT	CASSSTGAAYTEAFF
TRBJ1-5	TRBV19	14	NA	NA	TGTGCCAGTAGTATCGGACAGCTAAATCAGCCCCAGCATTTT	CASSIGQLNQPQHF
TRBJ1-4	TRBV7-8	17	TRBD1	once	TGTGCCAGCAGCTCCCGGGACAGGGGGCCCTCTCGGGAAAAACTGTTTTTT	CASSSRDRGPSREKLFF
TRBJ2-7	TRBV5-1	16	NA	NA	TGCGCCAGCATGGCGGTCCCGGACAGCTCAACCTACGAGCAGTACTTC	CASMAVPDSSTYEQYF
TRBJ2-5	TRBV6-5	16	TRBD2	NA	TGTGCCAGCAGTTCCCCCGTGATAGCGGGAGAAGAGACCCAGTACTTC	CASSSPVIAGEETQYF
TRBJ1-6	TRBV5-6	14	NA	NA	TGTGCCAGCAGCTTACAGGGATTCAATTCACCCCTCCACTTT	CASSLQGFNSPLHF
TRBJ2-1	TRBV6-6	14	TRBD2	NA	TGTGCCAGCAGTTTACCGGGGGGGGACAATGAGCAGTTCTTC	CASSLPGGDNEQFF
TRBJ2-3	TRBV5-1	16	TRBD1	NA	TGCGCCAGCAGCTTTTTGGCGACAGGGGGCACAGATACGCAGTATTTT	CASSFLATGGTDTQYF
TRBJ1-1	TRBV6-1	15	NA	NA	TGTGCCAGCAGTGAAAGGGGGGCGGGAGGTACTGAAGCTTTCTTT	CASSERGAGGTEAFF
TRBJ1-2	TRBV4-1	15	NA	NA	TGCGCCAGCAGCCAAGGCGTTATTGCTCTATATGGCTACACCTTC	CASSQGVIALYGYTF
TRBJ2-5	TRBV11-3	15	TRBD2	NA	TGTGCCAGCAGCCCCGGGACTAGCGGAAAAGAGACCCAGTACTTC	CASSPGTSGKETQYF
TRBJ2-3	TRBV9	15	TRBD2	NA	TGTGCCAGCACCTTAGCGGGGGCCCTCGGGGATACGCAGTATTTT	CASTLAGALGDTQYF
TRBJ2-2	TRBV5-1	16	NA	NA	TGCGCCAGCAGCTTGGTGGCAGGACTGAACACCGGGGAGCTGTTTTTT	CASSLVAGLNTGELFF
TRBJ2-3	TRBV5-5	17	TRBD2	NA	TGTGCCAGCAGCTATAGCGGGGGGGCGACTGTCACAGATACGCAGTATTTT	CASSYSGGATVTDTQYF
TRBJ2-1	TRBV19	15	TRBD1	NA	TGTGCCACCCACAGGGGTTGGGGCTCCTACAATGAGCAGTTCTTC	CATHRGWGSYNEQFF
TRBJ2-2	TRBV6-5	16	TRBD2	NA	TGTGCCAGCAGTTGGGCGGGAGCTTCTGGCGCCGGGGAGCTGTTTTTT	CASSWAGASGAGELFF
TRBJ2-2	TRBV25-1	16	NA	NA	TGTGCCAGCAGTGAATTAGAGGGGGATGACACCGGGGAGCTGTTTTTT	CASSELEGDDTGELFF
TRBJ2-7	TRBV2	16	TRBD2	NA	TGTGCCAGCAGGGGATTTCCGCGGGAGGGCCAGCACGAGCAGTACTTC	CASRGFPREGQHEQYF
TRBJ2-5	TRBV5-1	15	NA	NA	TGCGCCAGCAGCTTGGCCCCAGGGGCGGCGGAGACCCAGTACTTC	CASSLAPGAAETQYF
TRBJ2-7	TRBV5-1	15	TRBD2	NA	TGCGCCAGCAGCCCCGGACTAGCGGGAGGGGGCGAGCAGTACTTC	CASSPGLAGGGEQYF